The 4 T cell receptor beta chains given below trace back to one sample, sequenced in a study of control samples from healthy donors and cancer patients. Sequencing was performed with immunoSEQ multiplex PCR; in TCRdb, only in-frame clones are kept and a portion is missing. The sample holds 82,000 or so clones; around 94% are singletons and the top ten take around 4.9%. The sample was blood. The receptors derive from a woman younger than 35 in good health.

This chain joins TRBV5-4 and TRBJ2-2; 10 nucleotides align to TRBD2. The V gene end was trimmed by 4 bases and the J gene end by 0 bases; junction bases not matched to a gene: 12. CDR3 size: 19 residues. Germline V gene sequence: CDR1 SGHNT, CDR2 YYREEE (reference sequence). CDR3 sequence: CASSRAEGLAVANTGELFF. DNA for the CDR3: TGTGCCAGCAGCAGGGCAGAAGGACTAGCGGTCGCGAACACCGGGGAGCTGTTTTTT.

The chain combines TRBV29-1 with TRBJ2-5; 7 bases align to TRBD1. Germline assignment: CDR1 SQVTM and CDR2 ANQGSEA. This CDR3 contains 12 residues. The V segment lost 6 bases and the J segment 10 bases; nucleotides outside the gene matches: 11. The CDR3 sequence: CSVRDSSWGQYF. CDR3 nucleotide sequence: TGCAGCGTGAGGGACAGTTCTTGGGGCCAGTACTTC. Full variable domain (outside the CDR3, taken from reference TRBV29-1 and TRBJ2-5): SAVISQKPSRDICQRGTSLTIQCQVDSQVTMMFWYRQQPGQSLTLIATANQGSEATYESGFVIDKFPISRPNLTFSTLTVSNMSPEDSSIYLCSVRDSSWGQYFGPGTRLLVL.

V usage is TRBV4-2 and J usage is TRBJ2-3, with D uncertain. Germline lookup yields CDR1 LGHNA and CDR2 YNFKEQ. Trimming took 1 base from V and 0 from J, leaving 8 bases between them. There are 15 residues in the CDR3. The CDR3 DNA is TGTGCCAGCAGCCAAGTTTCCACAAGCACAGATACGCAGTATTTT. Residues: CASSQVSTSTDTQYF.

The rearrangement uses TRBV25-1 and TRBJ2-1; no reliable D call. Germline V gives CDR1 MGHDK, CDR2 SYGVNS. V dropped 3 bases and J dropped 0 bases, with 12 bases sitting between them. The CDR3 totals 16 residues. The CDR3 DNA is TGTGCCAGCAGTGAGCACGGAGTGAGCTCCTACAATGAGCAGTTCTTC. Translating it yields CASSEHGVSSYNEQFF. Complete variable domain (other parts from reference TRBV25-1 and TRBJ2-1): EADIYQTPRYLVIGTGKKITLECSQTMGHDKMYWYQQDPGMELHLIHYSYGVNSTEKGDLSSESTVSRIRTEHFPLTLESARPSHTSQYLCASSEHGVSSYNEQFFGPGTRLTVL.